The rows below give T cell receptor beta chains drawn from one sample of a study of blood T cell repertoires in COVID-19. Assay: immunoSEQ multiplex PCR; the TCRdb copy retains only in-frame clones and omits some. The table has 68,000 or so clones, approximately 80% seen once. The sample taken for sequencing was peripheral blood. The receptors derive from a human donor in a cohort sampled during active COVID-19. Both conserved end residues are part of each CDR3. The D gene is left open where the match is weak. Clone size is shown for a subset of rows, as once, few, many or a class of expanded clone.

V,size,D,J,DNA,CDR3
TRBV18,NA,TRBD1,TRBJ2-2,TGTGCCAGCTCACTTCGACAGGGGGCTATGAACACCGGGGAGCTGTTTTTT,CASSLRQGAMNTGELFF
TRBV7-2,NA,TRBD2,TRBJ2-6,TGTGCCAGCAGTCATAGAGGTTCTAGCGGGAGTACTGGGGCCAACGTCCTGACTTTC,CASSHRGSSGSTGANVLTF
TRBV10-3,NA,TRBD2,TRBJ2-5,TGTGCCATCAGGCCCGGGGGGGCATCGGAGACCCAGTACTTC,CAIRPGGASETQYF
TRBV5-8,few,NA,TRBJ2-1,TGTGCCAGCAGCTTGGATATCTGGGAGCACAATGAGCAGTTCTTC,CASSLDIWEHNEQFF
TRBV5-6,NA,NA,TRBJ2-7,TGTGCCAGCAGCTTGGTGAAGCCCTACGAGCAGTACTTC,CASSLVKPYEQYF
TRBV6-6,NA,TRBD2,TRBJ2-3,TGTGCCAGTACCGGGACTAGCTACACTGCGCAGTATTTT,CASTGTSYTAQYF
TRBV12-3/TRBV12-4,NA,NA,TRBJ2-2,TGTGCCAGCGGTAGGGGCAGCGGGGAGCTGTTTTTT,CASGRGSGELFF
TRBV4-2,NA,NA,TRBJ2-5,TGTGCCAGCAGCCAAGTCGGGTCGGGGTTGGAGACCCAGTACTTC,CASSQVGSGLETQYF
TRBV19,NA,TRBD1,TRBJ2-1,TGTGCCAGTAGTAAGACGGACAGGGGAGGGGGTGAGCAGTTCTTC,CASSKTDRGGGEQFF
TRBV14,NA,NA,TRBJ2-7,TGTGCCAGCAATTCCGCCGGGAGCTCCTACGAGCAGTACTTC,CASNSAGSSYEQYF
TRBV7-2,NA,TRBD1,TRBJ1-5,TGTGCCAGCAGCTTAGTTTTAGGGGGCGGCAATCAGCCCCAGCATTTT,CASSLVLGGGNQPQHF
TRBV2,few,TRBD1,TRBJ1-4,TGTGCCAGCAGCGTGCGGGGACAGGGGGTAGAAAAACTGTTTTTT,CASSVRGQGVEKLFF
TRBV11-2,NA,NA,TRBJ2-5,TGTGCCAGCAGCCTCGGGACATTGGAGACCCAGTACTTC,CASSLGTLETQYF
TRBV5-1,NA,TRBD2,TRBJ2-4,TGCGCCAGCAGCCCTGATCCGGGACTAGCGGGGGGACCCAAAAACATTCAGTACTTC,CASSPDPGLAGGPKNIQYF
TRBV28,once,TRBD1,TRBJ1-4,TGTGCCAGCAGTCCAGGGGGCTATCAGGAAAAACTGTTTTTT,CASSPGGYQEKLFF
TRBV30,NA,NA,TRBJ1-3,TGTGCCTGGAGTACTCTCCCTAATGGAAACACCATATATTTT,CAWSTLPNGNTIYF
TRBV25-1,NA,TRBD1,TRBJ2-5,TGTGCCAGCAGTGAAGGCCAGGGGGTGTCAGAGACCCAGTACTTC,CASSEGQGVSETQYF
TRBV5-1,medium-sized,TRBD2,TRBJ2-4,TGCGCCAGCAGCTTGGGCGGGAGTGTAGACATTCAGTACTTC,CASSLGGSVDIQYF
TRBV6-2/TRBV6-3,NA,NA,TRBJ1-2,TGTGCCAGCAGTTACAAGGGGAACTATGGCTACACCTTC,CASSYKGNYGYTF
TRBV5-6,NA,TRBD2,TRBJ2-3,TGTGCCAGCAGCCCCGGGGCTAGCGGGAGGGATACGCAGTATTTT,CASSPGASGRDTQYF
TRBV15,few,NA,TRBJ2-7,TGTGCCACCAGTAAACCCAACAGGGCCTACGAGCAGTACTTC,CATSKPNRAYEQYF
TRBV2,few,TRBD2,TRBJ2-3,TGTGCCAGCAGTAGAATGGGGGGACTAGTTGTCACAGATACGCAGTATTTT,CASSRMGGLVVTDTQYF
TRBV19,NA,NA,TRBJ1-2,TGTGCCAGTAGTATCCAGGGCGACTATGGCTACACCTTC,CASSIQGDYGYTF
TRBV18,NA,NA,TRBJ2-5,TGTGCCAGCTCACAAGCCCAAGAGACCCAGTACTTC,CASSQAQETQYF
TRBV7-2,NA,NA,TRBJ2-3,TGTGCCAGCAGCCGGGCGGGACAGCTGGCAGATACGCAGTATTTT,CASSRAGQLADTQYF
TRBV7-2,NA,NA,TRBJ1-5,TGTGCCAGCAGCTCCTCCTACAATCAGCCCCAGCATTTT,CASSSSYNQPQHF
TRBV7-9,NA,NA,TRBJ2-7,TGTGCCAGCAGCGCAGGGACACCGAGCTCCTACGAGCAGTACTTC,CASSAGTPSSYEQYF
TRBV6-5,NA,NA,TRBJ1-4,TGTGCCAGCCACCCGGCGGGGGCAACTAATGAAAAACTGTTTTTT,CASHPAGATNEKLFF
TRBV6-1,NA,TRBD1,TRBJ1-4,TGTGCCAGCAGTGAATCCTGGGACAGAGGTGAAAAACTGTTTTTT,CASSESWDRGEKLFF
TRBV16,NA,TRBD1,TRBJ2-7,TGTGCCAGCAGCACCGACTCAGGGGGTCCCTCCGAGCAGTACTTC,CASSTDSGGPSEQYF
TRBV5-1,NA,NA,TRBJ2-3,TGCGCCAGCAGCCCCGGCCGGGCAGATACGCAGTATTTT,CASSPGRADTQYF